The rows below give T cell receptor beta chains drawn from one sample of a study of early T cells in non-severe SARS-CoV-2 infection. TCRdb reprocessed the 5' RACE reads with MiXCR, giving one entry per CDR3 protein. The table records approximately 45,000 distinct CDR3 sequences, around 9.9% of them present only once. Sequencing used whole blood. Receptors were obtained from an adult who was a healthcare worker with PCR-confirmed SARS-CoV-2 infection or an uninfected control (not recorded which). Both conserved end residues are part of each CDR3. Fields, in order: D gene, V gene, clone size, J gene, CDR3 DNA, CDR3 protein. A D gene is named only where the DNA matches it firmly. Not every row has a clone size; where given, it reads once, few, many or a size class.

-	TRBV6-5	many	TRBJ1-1	TGTGCCAGCATGGAGGGGAACACTGAAGCTTTCTTT	CASMEGNTEAFF
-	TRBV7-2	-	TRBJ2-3	TGTGCCAGCAGCCCAGGGGCTGGACCCGGGGATACGCAGTATTTT	CASSPGAGPGDTQYF
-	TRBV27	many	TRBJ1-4	TGTGCCAGCAGTTTAAGGGGGAGAGGGAGTGAAAAACTGTTTTTT	CASSLRGRGSEKLFF
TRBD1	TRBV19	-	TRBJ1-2	TGTGCCAGTAGTCCCCAAGCGGACAGGGCATATGGCTACACCTTC	CASSPQADRAYGYTF
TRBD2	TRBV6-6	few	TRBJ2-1	TGTGCCAGCAGTTGGACTAGCGGGGGGAGCAATGAGCAGTTCTTC	CASSWTSGGSNEQFF
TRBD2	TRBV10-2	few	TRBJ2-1	TGCGCCAGCAGTGAAGGTTGGGCTAGCGGGGGAAGATCCTACAATGAGCAGTTCTTC	CASSEGWASGGRSYNEQFF
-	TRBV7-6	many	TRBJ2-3	TGTGCCAGCAGGAAGAGCATTCCCACAGATACGCAGTATTTT	CASRKSIPTDTQYF
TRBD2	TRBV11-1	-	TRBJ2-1	TGTGCCAGCAGCACCCGGACTAGCGGGGGGGCTTACAATGAGCAGTTCTTC	CASSTRTSGGAYNEQFF
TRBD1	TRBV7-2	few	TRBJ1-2	TGTGCCAGCAGCCCCCAGGGGGGGGATGGCTACACCTTC	CASSPQGGDGYTF
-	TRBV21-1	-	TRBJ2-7	TGTGCCAGTTGCTCGGACAGGGCTACCTACGAGCAGTACTTC	CASCSDRATYEQYF
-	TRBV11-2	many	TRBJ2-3	TGTGCCAGCAGCTTACGGGGGTTTGAAGATACGCAGTATTTT	CASSLRGFEDTQYF
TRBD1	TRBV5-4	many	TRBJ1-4	TGTGCCAGCAGCTTGGCAGGGACAGGCTTGGGTAGACTGTTTTTT	CASSLAGTGLGRLFF
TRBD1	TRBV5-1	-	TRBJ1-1	TGCGCCAGCAGCCCGCCGGGACAGATGAACACTGAAGCTTTCTTT	CASSPPGQMNTEAFF